These T cell receptor beta chains were read from a single sample in a study of T cell changes during pregnancy in multiple sclerosis. Data came from immunoSEQ multiplex PCR; TCRdb stores just in-frame clones and leaves some out. The repertoire holds about 44,000 clones, approximately 96% seen once, with about 0.89% in the top ten. Sequenced material: peripheral blood, taken in the second trimester of pregnancy. The receptors stem from a female donor with multiple sclerosis, enrolled in a pregnancy study. The CDR3 runs from the conserved cysteine through the conserved F or W. A D gene is named only where the DNA matches it firmly. Rows may omit the clone size; those that give it use once, few, many or a size class.

length,V,J,size,D,CDR3,DNA
13,TRBV5-3,TRBJ2-7,.,TRBD1,CAWRGRGQGEQYF,TGTGCCTGGAGAGGTAGGGGGCAGGGAGAGCAGTACTTC
15,TRBV19,TRBJ2-2,.,.,CASSPRREYTGELFF,TGTGCCAGTAGCCCACGAAGGGAGTACACCGGGGAGCTGTTTTTT
13,TRBV7-9,TRBJ2-7,.,TRBD2,CASSTERELGQYF,TGTGCCAGCAGCACCGAGCGGGAGTTAGGGCAGTACTTC
14,TRBV27,TRBJ1-5,.,TRBD1,CASRADRVNQPQHF,TGTGCCAGCAGGGCGGACAGGGTGAATCAGCCCCAGCATTTT
14,TRBV10-3,TRBJ1-6,.,.,CATQAEVPNSPLHF,TGTGCCACCCAAGCAGAGGTACCTAATTCACCCCTCCACTTT
17,TRBV5-1,TRBJ2-1,.,TRBD1,CASSSWDRGKPYNEQFF,TGCGCCAGCAGCTCCTGGGACAGGGGGAAGCCCTACAATGAGCAGTTCTTC
16,TRBV30,TRBJ2-1,.,.,CAWRGQTASSYNEQFF,TGTGCCTGGAGGGGCCAGACAGCCAGCTCCTACAATGAGCAGTTCTTC
15,TRBV6-5,TRBJ2-2,.,TRBD1,CASRTDRGQTGELFF,TGTGCCAGCAGAACGGACAGGGGACAGACCGGGGAGCTGTTTTTT
15,TRBV27,TRBJ2-1,.,TRBD2,CASSLSPTSVNEQFF,TGTGCCAGCAGTTTAAGCCCGACTAGCGTAAATGAGCAGTTCTTC
13,TRBV15,TRBJ2-7,.,.,CAAGLGGEDEQYF,TGTGCCGCGGGACTTGGAGGGGAGGACGAGCAGTACTTC
15,TRBV5-1,TRBJ2-1,.,TRBD2,CASSSERGHYNEQFF,TGCGCCAGCAGCTCGGAGCGGGGGCACTACAATGAGCAGTTCTTC
17,TRBV27,TRBJ2-2,.,.,CASSKNRAWGGTGELFF,TGTGCCAGCAGTAAAAACAGGGCTTGGGGTGGCACCGGGGAGCTGTTTTTT
13,TRBV6-5,TRBJ2-7,.,TRBD1,CASRRQGAYEQYF,TGTGCCAGCAGACGACAGGGGGCCTACGAGCAGTACTTC
14,TRBV27,TRBJ2-7,.,.,CASSWGRGSYEQYF,TGTGCCAGCAGCTGGGGCAGGGGCTCCTACGAGCAGTACTTC
13,TRBV15,TRBJ1-2,.,.,CATSSLLTPGYTF,TGTGCCACCAGCAGCCTCCTGACACCGGGCTACACCTTC
16,TRBV19,TRBJ2-1,.,TRBD2,CASSVLAGPNLNEQFF,TGTGCCAGTAGTGTGTTAGCGGGGCCTAACTTAAATGAGCAGTTCTTC
12,TRBV12-2,TRBJ1-2,.,.,CASRSSTRYYTF,TGTGCAAGTCGCTCTTCCACCCGGTATTACACCTTC
15,TRBV5-1,TRBJ1-1,.,.,CASSLGQGRVTEAFF,TGCGCCAGCAGCTTGGGGCAGGGGCGGGTGACTGAAGCTTTCTTT
13,TRBV6-5,TRBJ2-7,.,.,CASRRDSDYEQYF,TGTGCCAGCAGGCGTGACAGTGACTACGAGCAGTACTTC
12,TRBV7-9,TRBJ1-5,.,.,CASSLDNKPQHF,TGTGCCAGCAGCTTAGACAATAAGCCCCAGCATTTT
16,TRBV29-1,TRBJ1-2,once,TRBD1,CSASGRWGQANYGYTF,TGCAGCGCAAGTGGCCGTTGGGGACAGGCTAACTATGGCTACACCTTC
12,TRBV29-1,TRBJ2-2,.,TRBD1,CSIGQGAGELFF,TGCAGCATCGGCCAGGGGGCCGGGGAGCTGTTTTTT
13,TRBV19,TRBJ1-1,.,TRBD1,CASSRGQPLEAFF,TGTGCCAGTAGTAGGGGACAGCCCCTTGAAGCTTTCTTT